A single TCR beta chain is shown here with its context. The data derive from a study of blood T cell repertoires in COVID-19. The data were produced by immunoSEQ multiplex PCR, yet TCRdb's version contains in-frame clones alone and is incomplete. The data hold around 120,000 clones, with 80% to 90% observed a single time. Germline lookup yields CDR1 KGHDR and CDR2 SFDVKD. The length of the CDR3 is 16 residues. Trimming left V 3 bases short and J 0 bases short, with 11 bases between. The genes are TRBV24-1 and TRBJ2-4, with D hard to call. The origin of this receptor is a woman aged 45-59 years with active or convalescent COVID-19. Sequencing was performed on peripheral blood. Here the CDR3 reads CATSDGQALAKNIQYF. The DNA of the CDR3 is TGTGCCACCAGTGATGGGCAGGCCTTAGCCAAAAACATTCAGTACTTC.